This T cell receptor (beta chain) was captured in a study of blood T cell repertoires in COVID-19. Overall study: Italy, Spain and the United States were the sources of the convalescent and acute COVID-19 samples. The analysed material was cDNA or gDNA that came from T cells, B-cell-depleted T cells, or PBMCs.

Original methodology: Using reference gene primer amplification, nucleated cell counts were estimated. The table came from immunoSEQ multiplex PCR; TCRdb's copy has only in-frame clones and leaves some out. V and J calls and clone size are as listed in that table; D and trimming were resolved from the DNA. The profile shows around 70,000 clones, 70% to 90% of them singletons. This CDR3 is built from 16 residues. Germline CDR1 is MGHDK and CDR2 is SYGVNS. With 3 bases removed from V and 7 bases from J, the gap between germline ends came to 18 bases. V and J are TRBV25-1 and TRBJ1-4; D is uncertain. Sequenced input: peripheral blood. This sequence originates from a woman aged 60-75 years with acute or convalescent COVID-19. Here the CDR3 reads CASSEPGWPRSEKLFF. The CDR3 DNA reads as TGTGCCAGCAGTGAGCCAGGTTGGCCGCGAAGTGAAAAACTGTTTTTT.